The 22 T cell receptor beta chains below were found in one sample sequenced in a study. TCRdb re-derived calls from the RT-PCR reads in MiXCR, one entry per CDR3 protein. The sample includes 550,000 to 750,000 distinct CDR3 sequences, approximately 15% seen only once; the top ten take about 3.6%. Sequencing was carried out using memory CD4+ T cells from blood. The receptors were gathered from a female donor in good health, serving as a healthy control.

This clonotype has a count of ten or more. The J gene is TRBJ2-3, the V gene TRBV14, with D unresolved. Germline V gene lookup returns CDR1 SGHDN and CDR2 FVKESK. This CDR3 has 13 amino acids. The ends were cut back, 4 bases at V and 2 bases at J, with 7 bases in the middle. CDR3 in DNA: TGTGCCAGCAGCCGATTCGACACAGATACGCAGTATTTT. Encoded protein: CASSRFDTDTQYF.

This chain joins TRBV7-2 and TRBJ1-2; 8 bases align to TRBD1. The CDR3 totals 15 residues. Germline V CDR1 and CDR2: SGHTA, FQGNSA. With V trimmed by 5 bases and J by 6 bases, 11 bases remained unmatched. This CDR3 reads CASSPNRGSRDGYTF. CDR3 in DNA: TGTGCCAGCAGCCCAAACAGGGGGTCTAGGGATGGCTACACCTTC.

In DNA, the CDR3 is TGCAGTGCTAGACCATCAGGGCCCTACAATGAGCAGTTCTTC. This encodes CSARPSGPYNEQFF. The rearrangement links TRBV20-1 to TRBJ2-1; tentative D call: TRBD1 (5 bases). This CDR3 region has 14 residues. Trimming cost V 2 bases and J 2 bases, with 10 bases left between them. Germline CDR1 and CDR2: DFQATT and SNEGSKA (reference sequence).

This clonotype showed up just a few times. The chain is built from TRBV5-1 and TRBJ1-4; D remains unclear. Trimming pared 2 bases from V and 5 bases from J, leaving 16 bases between. Germline CDR1 SGHRS, CDR2 YFSETQ. There are 16 residues in the CDR3. CDR3 bases: TGCGCCAGCAGCTTTAACTACGGAGGAGTGAATGAAAAACTGTTTTTT. Protein product: CASSFNYGGVNEKLFF.

For this clonotype: The CDR3 does not close with the conserved phenylalanine or tryptophan, likely indicating a read error. The chain couples TRBV27 to TRBJ1-5; D not resolved. The CDR3 has 15 residues. Per germline, CDR1 MNHEY and CDR2 SMNVEV (reference sequence). The V gene lost 2 bases and the J gene lost 0 bases, with 8 bases spanning the gap. The CDR3 bases are TGTGCCAGCAGTTTAGGCCGGAATAGCAATCAGCCCCAGCATCTT. Translation gives CASSLGRNSNQPQHL.

This clonotype appeared many times. The rearrangement links TRBV10-3 to TRBJ2-7; no clear D gene. The V gene lost 2 bases and the J gene lost 4 bases, with 12 bases spanning the gap. This CDR3 has 14 residues. Per the germline V gene, CDR1 is ENHRY and CDR2 is SYGVKD. The CDR3 bases are TGTGCCATCAGTGAGGGAGCCCAACTTTACGAGCAGTACTTC. Its translation: CAISEGAQLYEQYF.

In its sample, this clonotype was seen many times. This rearrangement joins TRBV20-1 to TRBJ2-2; perhaps TRBD1 as D (6 bases). The CDR3 loop spans 14 amino acids. Trimming shortened V by 5 bases and J by 5 bases, and 15 bases separated the two germline ends. CDR1 is DFQATT and CDR2 is SNEGSKA in the germline V gene (reference sequence). The CDR3 DNA follows: TGCAGTGCTCGTCAGGCCAGGGGAACCGGGGAGCTGTTTTTT. Translation gives CSARQARGTGELFF.

A few counts support this clonotype. The chain is built from TRBV20-1 and TRBJ2-1, with 13 bases lining up with TRBD2. Germline lookup yields CDR1 DFQATT and CDR2 SNEGSKA (reference sequence). J gave up 5 bases and V 6 bases, and 1 base lay outside the gene matches. The CDR3 has 13 amino acids. The CDR3 nucleotides are TGCAGTGCGGGACTAGCGGGGCACAATGAGCAGTTCTTC. Encoded protein: CSAGLAGHNEQFF.

The V gene is TRBV12-3 or TRBV12-4, the J gene TRBJ2-7, with a tentative D call TRBD2 (6 bases). The CDR3 extends over 14 amino acids. V gave up 7 bases and J gave up 3 bases, with 16 bases separating them. The CDR3 DNA follows: TGTGCCAGCAACCAACGGGGACTCTACTACGAGCAGTACTTC. This sequence encodes CASNQRGLYYEQYF.

This chain connects TRBV16 to TRBJ1-1; D is possibly TRBD1 (5 bases). Germline CDR1 is KGHSY and CDR2 is FQNENV. V lost 2 bases, J lost 1 base, and 11 bases lay in between. The CDR3 runs to 15 residues. CDR3 nucleotide sequence: TGTGCCAGCAGCCAACAGAGGGGAACGAACACTGAAGCTTTCTTT. It yields the protein CASSQQRGTNTEAFF.

The V call is TRBV4-1, the J call TRBJ2-7, with D unclear. CDR3 length equals 11 residues. V was trimmed by 1 base and J by 5 bases, leaving 3 bases between them. Germline assignment: CDR1 MGHRA and CDR2 YSYEKL. The CDR3 nucleotides are TGCGCCAGCAGCCAAGTGGACGAGCAGTACTTC. It is translated as CASSQVDEQYF.

The table lists this clonotype with a few counts. The chain has TRBV3-1 and TRBJ1-2; D may be TRBD1 (5 bases). V lost 6 bases and J lost 4, with 15 bases in between. The CDR3 runs 14 residues. From germline, CDR1 is LGHDT and CDR2 YNNKEL (reference sequence). The CDR3 spells CASRPGTDLYGYTF. In DNA form, the CDR3 reads TGTGCCAGCAGACCCGGGACGGACCTCTATGGCTACACCTTC.

This clonotype showed up just a few times. The V call is TRBV4-3, the J call TRBJ1-1; D gene ambiguous. This CDR3 is 13 amino acids long. CDR1 and CDR2 (germline): LGHNA, YSLEER. The V gene lost 0 bases and the J gene lost 6 bases, with 8 bases spanning the gap. CDR3 region: CASSQEYGAEAFF. CDR3 coding DNA: TGCGCCAGCAGCCAAGAGTATGGCGCTGAAGCTTTCTTT.

This clonotype was detected only a few times. The chain employs TRBV20-1 and TRBJ2-3; no clear D gene. V dropped 0 bases and J dropped 14 bases, with 12 bases sitting between them. CDR1 is DFQATT, CDR2 SNEGSKA, per germline (reference sequence). The CDR3 sequence is 11 residues long. CDR3 bases: TGCAGTGCTAGAGAGGAAGGGCGGATGTATTTT. Protein product: CSAREEGRMYF.

J is TRBJ1-5 and V is TRBV27; a possible D gene is TRBD1 (6 bases). V was cut by 4 bases and J by 3 bases, with 16 bases left in between. The CDR3 is 16 amino acids. Germline CDR1 reads MNHEY; CDR2 reads SMNVEV (reference sequence). CDR3 region: CASSSTSTGINQPQHF. The CDR3 DNA follows: TGTGCCAGCAGTTCGACCTCTACAGGGATCAATCAGCCCCAGCATTTT.

This chain links TRBV9 with TRBJ2-2, with 11 bases that match TRBD2. This CDR3 has 16 amino acids. The germline V gene encodes CDR1 SGDLS and CDR2 YYNGEE. J was trimmed by 7 bases and V by 0 bases; bases with no gene match: 5. Here the CDR3 reads CASSVASSGRYGELFF. The CDR3 DNA is TGTGCCAGCAGCGTAGCGTCTAGCGGGAGGTACGGGGAGCTGTTTTTT.

This clonotype appeared a few times. V and J are TRBV30 and TRBJ1-5, with D possibly being TRBD1 (6 bases). This CDR3 is 13 amino acids long. V was clipped by 5 bases and J by 3 bases, with 11 bases between them. Germline CDR1 GTSNPN, CDR2 SVGIG (reference sequence). The CDR3 sequence: CAWGGQLNQPQHF. The CDR3, as DNA: TGTGCCTGGGGGGGGCAACTCAATCAGCCCCAGCATTTT.

This clonotype was observed a handful of times. The rearrangement joins TRBV5-1 to TRBJ1-2, with TRBD1 matching 9 bases. CDR3 length equals 14 residues. V shed 4 bases and J 8 bases; nucleotides not matched to a gene: 9. The germline V gene has CDR1 SGHRS and CDR2 YFSETQ. The CDR3 region is CASSAGPGTGGYTF. The CDR3 DNA follows: TGCGCCAGCAGCGCAGGACCCGGGACAGGGGGCTACACCTTC.

The chain employs TRBV7-9 and TRBJ2-5; 7 bases align to TRBD1. The CDR3 length is 12 residues. The germline V gene encodes CDR1 SEHNR and CDR2 FQNEAQ (reference sequence). The V gene end was trimmed by 6 bases and the J gene end by 4 bases; junction bases not matched to a gene: 2. CDR3 DNA: TGTGCCAGCAGAAACAGGGGAGAGACCCAGTACTTC. This sequence encodes CASRNRGETQYF.

In the case of this clonotype: One junction end disagrees with the germline gene, perhaps due to a read error. The genes are TRBV27 and TRBJ1-2, with TRBD1 identical over 7 bases. Germline lookup yields CDR1 MNHEY and CDR2 SMNVEV (reference sequence). This CDR3 has 14 residues. The CDR3, as DNA: TGTGCCAGCAGTTTAAGGGACAGACGCTATGGCTACATTTTC. Protein: CASSLRDRRYGYIF.

This clonotype was counted many times. V gene TRBV6-5 combines with J gene TRBJ1-1, with D maybe TRBD1 (6 bases). Deletions cut 7 bases from V and 3 bases from J, with 21 bases between. The CDR3 has 16 residues. Germline V gene data show CDR1 as MNHEY and CDR2 as SVGAGI. DNA for the CDR3: TGTGCCAGCACCCCTCCAGGGGTCAAGGGCGACACTGAAGCTTTCTTT. Amino acids: CASTPPGVKGDTEAFF.

The gene calls are TRBV20-1 and TRBJ1-4; no clear D. Trimming left V 5 bases short and J 8 bases short, with 15 bases between. The CDR3 consists of 13 residues. Per the germline V gene, CDR1 is DFQATT and CDR2 is SNEGSKA (reference sequence). The chain's CDR3 is CSAALTGREKLFF. DNA of the CDR3: TGCAGTGCTGCACTCACGGGGAGAGAAAAACTGTTTTTT.